The 2 T cell receptor beta chains presented below share a single source sample, sequenced in a study of blood T cell repertoires in COVID-19. Clones were sequenced by immunoSEQ multiplex PCR, and TCRdb holds only the in-frame ones, with some missing. Here the sample spans 150,000 to 200,000 clones, 65% to 90% being singletons. Material for sequencing was PBMCs or T cells enriched from blood (not recorded which). These receptors were taken from a man aged 35 to 55 who had recovered from COVID-19.

CDR3 nucleotide sequence: TGTGCCAGCAGCTTAAGAGATTACACAGATACGCAGTATTTT. It specifies CASSLRDYTDTQYF. The chain is built from TRBV7-2 and TRBJ2-3; D is undetermined. The germline V gene encodes CDR1 SGHTA and CDR2 FQGNSA. The CDR3 covers 14 residues. The V end was cut by 2 bases, the J end by 2 bases, with 8 bases between.

The J gene is TRBJ2-1, the V gene TRBV3-1 (or the pseudogene TRBV3-2); 14 bases fit TRBD2. CDR3 length: 17 amino acids. CDR1 and CDR2 from the germline V gene are LGHDT and YNNKEL (reference sequence). V gave up 4 bases and J gave up 6 bases; unmatched junction bases: 8. CDR3: CASSPPLGTSGGNEQFF. CDR3 DNA: TGTGCCAGCAGCCCACCTCTTGGGACTAGCGGGGGCAATGAGCAGTTCTTC.